The TCR beta chain described here comes from a study of cytomegalovirus exposure and HLA in healthy donors. As concerns this clone: Its target is unknown.

Study results and limitations: Most TCRs appeared rarely, but some public TCRs recurred in many donors. In vitro experiments confirmed that three CMV-associated chains were specific for CMV antigens. The classifier, whose performance was assessed in both the original and validation cohorts, reportedly diagnosed cytomegalovirus status with high specificity and sensitivity. 150 or so TCR beta chains were listed as cytomegalovirus-associated.

Trimming shortened V by 6 bases and J by 4 bases, and 13 bases separated the two germline ends. Germline lookup yields CDR1 MDHEN and CDR2 SYDVKM. This CDR3 comprises 14 residues. Profiling relied on immunoSEQ multiplex PCR, and the TCRdb table lists in-frame clones only, not all of them. Of about 160,000 clones listed, 84% are singletons. The sequencing input was PBMCs. The chain employs TRBV28 and TRBJ1-5, with no clear D. The sequence derives from a man aged 30 to 39 in good health and CMV-seropositive. CDR3 in amino acids: CASSPPSGNQPQHF. CDR3 DNA: TGTGCCAGCAGCCCCCCCTCGGGGAATCAGCCCCAGCATTTT.